This TCR beta chain originates from a study of blood T cell repertoires in COVID-19. The wider study: Samples came from the United States, Italy and Spain, spanning acute and convalescent COVID-19.

Libraries were prepared by immunoSEQ multiplex PCR; TCRdb keeps only in-frame clonotypes and omits some of them. The sample has around 160,000 clones; around nine tenths are singletons. After removal of 7 bases from V and 9 bases from J, the junction contained 14 bases not matched to a gene. This CDR3 has 15 amino acids. The germline gives CDR1 MNHNY, CDR2 SVGAGI (reference sequence). This clone was seen a few times. This sequence originates from a woman aged 30 to 39 with acute COVID-19. V and J are TRBV6-6 and TRBJ2-1, with TRBD2 matching 8 bases. What was sequenced was PBMCs or T cells enriched from blood (not recorded which). The CDR3: CASTYGTRKLGEQFF. For the CDR3, the DNA is TGTGCCAGCACCTACGGGACTAGGAAACTAGGTGAGCAGTTCTTC.